The clone carrying this TCR beta chain was seen a handful of times. The antigen is not known. PCR was performed using 60 Vbeta and 13 Jbeta primers. Method: immunoSEQ multiplex PCR; TCRdb's copy keeps in-frame clones and lacks some. The sample lists 150,000 or so clones, 74% seen once, with roughly 4.5% in the top ten. CDR1 is GTSNPN and CDR2 is SVGIG in the germline V gene (reference sequence). Trimming took 2 bases from V and 7 from J; bases not matched to a gene: 6. The CDR3 contains 13 residues. These data originate in a study of cytomegalovirus exposure and HLA in healthy donors. Study-wide findings and caveats: TRBV6-2, TRBV6-3 and some other V segments were unresolvable in 87-base-pair reads. Researchers reported in a later analysis that a missense DCLRE1C variant was tied to TCR beta V- and J-gene trimming. In an earlier analysis, most TCR beta V segments were productive about 87% or about 30% of the time.

This receptor was taken from a man aged 18 to 35 in good health and CMV-seropositive. This sequence joins TRBV30 and TRBJ2-5, with TRBD1 identical over 8 bases. The sequenced material came from PBMCs. The CDR3 DNA reads TGTGCCTGGAGTTTACAGGGGGAAGGGACCCAGTACTTC. Encoded protein: CAWSLQGEGTQYF. Using reference TRBV30 and TRBJ2-5 for the parts outside the CDR3, the full variable domain is SQTIHQWPATLVQPVGSPLSLECTVEGTSNPNLYWYRQAAGRGLQLLFYSVGIGQISSEVPQNLSASRPQDRQFILSSKKLLLSDSGFYLCAWSLQGEGTQYFGPGTRLLVL.